The 4 T cell receptor beta chains listed next were all sequenced from one sample in a study of shared clonotypes between healthy human individuals. Profiled with immunoSEQ multiplex PCR; TCRdb holds only in-frame clones, not every one. The repertoire consists of about half a million clones, with roughly 80% occurring once and the leading ten covering roughly 13%. Sample: PBMCs. The receptors were gathered from a woman in her 40s in good health. Some clones in this sample may be carry-over from other donors' samples.

V gene TRBV4-3 combines with J gene TRBJ2-1; D tentatively reads TRBD1 or TRBD2 (5 bases each). Trimming cost V 1 base and J 3 bases, with 16 bases left between them. The germline CDR1 and CDR2 sequences are LGHNA and YSLEER. The CDR3 length is 17 residues. The CDR3 DNA reads TGCGCCAGCAGCCAAGGACGGGTCGGGACCAGCTACAATGAGCAGTTCTTC. Encoded protein: CASSQGRVGTSYNEQFF.

This clone was observed at least ten times. The chain couples TRBV2 to TRBJ1-1, with 7 bases lining up with TRBD1. Germline lookup yields CDR1 SNHLY and CDR2 FYNNEI. The CDR3 runs to 13 residues. J was trimmed by 8 bases and V by 7 bases; bases with no gene match: 10. The CDR3 DNA sequence: TGTGCCAGCACCTCGAGCAGGGGGACCGAAGCTTTCTTT. Protein product: CASTSSRGTEAFF.

Notes on this clone: The identical CDR3 is also encoded by other nucleotide sequences in the sample. The rearrangement uses TRBV5-4 and TRBJ2-3; D is ambiguous. V shed 0 bases and J shed 0 bases, with 2 bases lying between them. The CDR3 is made up of 13 amino acids. Germline values: CDR1 SGHNT, CDR2 YYREEE (reference sequence). CDR3 nucleotide sequence: TGTGCCAGCAGCTTGGACAGCACAGATACGCAGTATTTT. It yields the protein CASSLDSTDTQYF.

The chain has TRBV29-1 and TRBJ2-7; 8 bases are a match to TRBD1. V trimming: 6 bases; J trimming: 3 bases; junction bases outside the gene matches: 13. From germline, CDR1 is SQVTM and CDR2 ANQGSEA. The CDR3 sequence is 15 residues long. Here the CDR3 DNA reads TGCAGCGTCCTACCCGGGACAGGTCCAGTCTACGAGCAGTACTTC. Amino acid sequence: CSVLPGTGPVYEQYF.